This is a list of T cell receptor beta chains from one sample in a study of CD8 T cells in ankylosing spondylitis. TCRdb ran MiXCR on the 5' RACE reads and lists one entry per CDR3 protein. Of fewer than 400,000 distinct CDR3 sequences listed, around 15% are singletons. Sequencing was done on a sample of blood, either unsorted or a sorted T cell fraction (not recorded which). These receptors were taken from a male donor with ankylosing spondylitis or in good health (not recorded which). Both conserved end residues are part of each CDR3. D genes are given only for firm matches. Rows may omit the clone size; those that give it use once, few, many or a size class.

TRBJ2-1	TRBV5-1	NA	TRBD2	CASSRSGLAGSTSYNEQFF	TGCGCCAGCAGCCGATCCGGACTAGCGGGCTCTACCTCCTACAATGAGCAGTTCTTC
TRBJ1-1	TRBV5-6	few	NA	CASSRIQIMNTEAFF	TGTGCCAGCAGCAGAATACAGATTATGAACACTGAAGCTTTCTTT
TRBJ1-2	TRBV12-5	NA	NA	CASGYSANYGYTF	TGTGCTAGTGGTTACTCAGCTAACTATGGCTACACCTTC
TRBJ1-6	TRBV5-1	few	NA	CASSSRDPNSPLHF	TGCGCCAGCAGCTCACGGGACCCTAATTCACCCCTCCACTTT
TRBJ2-1	TRBV19	NA	NA	CASSIVGTDNEQFF	TGTGCCAGTAGTATAGTGGGGACGGACAATGAGCAGTTCTTC
TRBJ2-1	TRBV20-1	NA	TRBD2	CSARWLAGNEQFF	TGCAGTGCTAGATGGCTAGCGGGCAATGAGCAGTTCTTC
TRBJ2-2	TRBV2	few	NA	CASRQGSNTGELFF	TGTGCCAGCAGACAGGGCTCGAACACCGGGGAGCTGTTTTTT
TRBJ2-5	TRBV10-3	few	NA	CAISGSAETQYF	TGTGCCATCAGTGGGTCGGCGGAGACCCAGTACTTC
TRBJ1-2	TRBV3-1	many	NA	CASSQDIRGGGYTF	TGTGCCAGCAGCCAAGATATTAGGGGCGGTGGCTACACCTTC
TRBJ2-1	TRBV11-2	many	NA	CASSLEAGQISEQFF	TGTGCCAGCAGCTTAGAGGCAGGGCAGATTAGTGAGCAGTTCTTC
TRBJ2-7	TRBV3-1	NA	NA	CASSSAQASVYEQYF	TGTGCCAGCAGCTCGGCACAGGCCTCGGTCTACGAGCAGTACTTC
TRBJ1-2	TRBV6-2/TRBV6-3	few	NA	CASSPSGQFYGYTF	TGTGCCAGCAGTCCTTCAGGACAGTTCTATGGCTACACCTTC
TRBJ2-3	TRBV7-2	NA	TRBD2	CASSFHGTRRDTQYF	TGTGCCAGCAGCTTCCACGGGACTAGGCGAGATACGCAGTATTTT
TRBJ2-5	TRBV19	few	TRBD1	CASSAGQGLWETQYF	TGTGCCAGTAGTGCCGGACAGGGGTTATGGGAGACCCAGTACTTC
TRBJ2-3	TRBV29-1	many	NA	CSVETDADTQYF	TGCAGCGTGGAGACGGACGCAGATACGCAGTATTTT
TRBJ2-7	TRBV28	few	TRBD1	CASRKTGSSYEQYF	TGTGCCAGCAGGAAGACAGGGAGCTCCTACGAGCAGTACTTC
TRBJ2-2	TRBV7-9	NA	TRBD1	CASSSYRGAGELFF	TGTGCCAGCAGCTCCTACAGGGGCGCCGGGGAGCTGTTTTTT
TRBJ1-2	TRBV7-9	few	NA	CASSLEASAEVNLGTF	TGTGCCAGCAGCTTAGAGGCATCGGCAGAAGTAAACTTGGGGACCTTC
TRBJ1-1	TRBV20-1	few	NA	CSALERRKTEAFF	TGCAGTGCCTTGGAGAGACGCAAGACTGAAGCTTTCTTT
TRBJ2-5	TRBV20-1	NA	TRBD2	CSAGKLAGDEETQYF	TGCAGTGCTGGGAAACTAGCGGGAGATGAAGAGACCCAGTACTTC
TRBJ2-1	TRBV19	NA	NA	CASSNDRGNNEQFF	TGTGCCAGTAGTAACGACCGGGGTAACAATGAGCAGTTCTTC
TRBJ1-2	TRBV7-2	few	NA	CASSLDPNPNYGYTF	TGTGCCAGCAGCTTGGACCCCAACCCGAACTATGGCTACACCTTC
TRBJ1-3	TRBV12-3/TRBV12-4	NA	NA	CASTLRYGGNTIYF	TGTGCCAGCACCCTCAGATACGGGGGAAACACCATATATTTT
TRBJ2-4	TRBV9	few	TRBD2	CASSGGLDPAKNIQYF	TGTGCCAGCAGCGGGGGACTAGATCCAGCCAAAAACATTCAGTACTTC
TRBJ2-7	TRBV7-9	few	TRBD1	CASSLDRGSEQYF	TGTGCCAGCAGCCTCGACAGGGGATCCGAGCAGTACTTC
TRBJ1-1	TRBV12-3/TRBV12-4	few	NA	CASSFLNTEAFF	TGTGCCAGCAGTTTCTTGAACACTGAAGCTTTCTTT
TRBJ2-7	TRBV7-2	NA	TRBD2	CASSWELAGSRDF	TGTGCCAGCAGCTGGGAACTAGCGGGAAGCCGGGACTTC
TRBJ2-3	TRBV12-3/TRBV12-4	once	TRBD1	CASSPGGYTDTQYF	TGTGCCAGCAGCCCAGGGGGATACACAGATACGCAGTATTTT
TRBJ2-7	TRBV20-1	few	TRBD1	CSARGPTGNPYEQYF	TGCAGTGCTAGAGGCCCGACAGGGAACCCCTACGAGCAGTACTTC
TRBJ1-4	TRBV5-1	NA	NA	CASSLGPGNNEKLFF	TGCGCCAGCAGCTTGGGTCCGGGTAATAATGAAAAACTGTTTTTT
TRBJ2-5	TRBV27	NA	NA	CASSGYFQETQYF	TGTGCCAGCAGTGGTTACTTCCAAGAGACCCAGTACTTC
TRBJ1-5	TRBV12-3/TRBV12-4	few	NA	CASSSGQPQHF	TGTGCCAGCAGTTCTGGGCAGCCCCAGCATTTT